Each of the 6 T cell receptor beta chains below was sequenced from the same sample in a study of T cells in Graves' hyperthyroidism and ophthalmopathy. The CDR3 regions of TCR beta were amplified from RNA transcripts. HTBI primers were employed in a first-round RT-PCR of the TCR CDR3. TCRdb analysed the multiplex PCR reads with MiXCR anew, one entry per CDR3 protein. The table includes roughly 500,000 distinct CDR3 sequences, under 25% detected once. Sequenced sample: blood. These receptors originate from a woman in her 70s with Graves' ophthalmopathy.

CDR3 loop: CASSQDRLAGEYEQYF. Written as DNA, the CDR3 is TGTGCCAGCAGCCAAGATCGGCTAGCGGGAGAATACGAGCAGTACTTC. J is TRBJ2-7 and V is TRBV3-1, with 10 bases matching TRBD2. Germline CDR1 is LGHDT and CDR2 is YNNKEL (reference sequence). The CDR3 contains 16 residues. V lost 0 bases and J lost 4; bases outside the gene matches: 6.

This clonotype came up many times. The rearrangement joins TRBV20-1 to TRBJ1-5; 7 bases map to TRBD1. J lost 3 bases, V lost 3 bases, and 8 bases had no gene match. Per the germline V gene, CDR1 is DFQATT and CDR2 is SNEGSKA (reference sequence). CDR3 length equals 15 residues. CDR3 DNA sequence: TGCAGTGCTAGCAGCGGACAGGTCAACAATCAGCCCCAGCATTTT. Residues: CSASSGQVNNQPQHF.

The chain has TRBV6-5 and TRBJ1-4; 8 nucleotides match TRBD1. This CDR3 has 15 residues. Germline V gene data show CDR1 as MNHEY and CDR2 as SVGAGI. With V trimmed by 0 bases and J by 7 bases, 4 bases remained unmatched. The DNA of the CDR3 is TGTGCCAGCAGTTACTCCGGACAGGGTGGTGAAAAACTGTTTTTT. Translating gives CASSYSGQGGEKLFF.

This clonotype was seen a handful of times. V gene TRBV12-3 or TRBV12-4 combines with J gene TRBJ2-7; D remains unclear. CDR3 length: 13 residues. Trimming shortened V by 6 bases and J by 7 bases, and 16 bases separated the two germline ends. The CDR3, as DNA: TGTGCCAGCAGACCGGATCGGCTAAGTGAGCAGTACTTC. Translating it yields CASRPDRLSEQYF.

The rearrangement uses TRBV20-1 and TRBJ2-7; 10 bases match TRBD2. The CDR3 loop spans 15 amino acids. Germline CDR1 and CDR2: DFQATT and SNEGSKA (reference sequence). The junction had 7 bases not matched to a gene; V was cut back by 5 bases and J by 0 bases. CDR3 sequence (DNA): TGCAGTGCTCGACCTCTAGCGGGGGCCTCCTACGAGCAGTACTTC. This translates into CSARPLAGASYEQYF.

In its sample, this clonotype was seen a few times. V gene TRBV3-1 combines with J gene TRBJ1-5, with D possibly TRBD1 on 5 matching bases. Trimming shortened V by 1 base and J by 0 bases, and 7 bases separated the two germline ends. Germline CDR1 reads LGHDT; CDR2 reads YNNKEL (reference sequence). This CDR3 is built from 15 residues. The DNA for the CDR3 is TGTGCCAGCAGCCAAGGGGGGGATAGCAATCAGCCCCAGCATTTT. Translating it yields CASSQGGDSNQPQHF.